The clone carrying this T cell receptor beta chain was observed a single time. The sample originates from a study of T cell responses to AZD1222 COVID-19 vaccine. The V gene's germline CDR1 is SGHTS and CDR2 YDEGEE. Deletions cut 3 bases from V and 8 bases from J, with 11 bases between. The CDR3 is 12 residues long. Data came from immunoSEQ multiplex PCR; TCRdb stores just in-frame clones and leaves some out. The table records over 110,000 clones, about nine tenths of them present only once. The source is an adult who received the AZD1222 COVID-19 vaccine. This rearrangement joins TRBV5-8 to TRBJ1-2, with no clear D. Specimen: peripheral blood, collected 28 days after the second AZD1222 dose. In DNA, the CDR3 is TGTGCCAGCAGCTGGGAGACCGGAGGCTACACCTTC. This sequence encodes CASSWETGGYTF.